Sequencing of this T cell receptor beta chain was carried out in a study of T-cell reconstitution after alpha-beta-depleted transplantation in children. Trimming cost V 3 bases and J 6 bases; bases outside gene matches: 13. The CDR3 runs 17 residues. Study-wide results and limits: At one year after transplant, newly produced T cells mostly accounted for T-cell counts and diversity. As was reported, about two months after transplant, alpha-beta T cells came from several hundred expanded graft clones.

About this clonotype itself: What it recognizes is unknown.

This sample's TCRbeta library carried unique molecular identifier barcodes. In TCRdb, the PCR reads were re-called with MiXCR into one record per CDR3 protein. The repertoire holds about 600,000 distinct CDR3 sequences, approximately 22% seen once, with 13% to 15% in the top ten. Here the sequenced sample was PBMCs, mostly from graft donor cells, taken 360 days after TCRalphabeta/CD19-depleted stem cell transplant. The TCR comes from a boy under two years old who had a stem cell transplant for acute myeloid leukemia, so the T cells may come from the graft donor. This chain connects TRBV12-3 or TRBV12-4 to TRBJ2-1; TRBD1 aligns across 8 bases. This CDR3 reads CASSLGGQGAKGNEQFF. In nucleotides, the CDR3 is TGTGCCAGCAGTTTGGGTGGTCAGGGGGCGAAAGGCAATGAGCAGTTCTTC.